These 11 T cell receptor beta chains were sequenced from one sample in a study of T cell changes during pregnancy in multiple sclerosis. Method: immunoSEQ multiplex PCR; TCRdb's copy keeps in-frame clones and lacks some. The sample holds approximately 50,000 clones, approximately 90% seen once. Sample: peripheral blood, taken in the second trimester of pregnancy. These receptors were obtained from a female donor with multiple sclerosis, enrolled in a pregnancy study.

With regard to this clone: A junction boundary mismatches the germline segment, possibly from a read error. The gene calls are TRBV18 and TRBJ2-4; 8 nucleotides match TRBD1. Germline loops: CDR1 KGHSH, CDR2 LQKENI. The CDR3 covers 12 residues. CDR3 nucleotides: TGTGCCAGCTCAGGAAGACAGGGGCCGCCCTCCTTC. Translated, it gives CASSGRQGPPSF.

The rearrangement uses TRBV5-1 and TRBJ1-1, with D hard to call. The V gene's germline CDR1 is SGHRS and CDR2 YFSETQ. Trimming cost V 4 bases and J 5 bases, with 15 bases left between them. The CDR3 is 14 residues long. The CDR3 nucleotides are TGCGCCAGCAGCCCGGGCGGGGAAGGGACTGAAGCTTTCTTT. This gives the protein CASSPGGEGTEAFF.

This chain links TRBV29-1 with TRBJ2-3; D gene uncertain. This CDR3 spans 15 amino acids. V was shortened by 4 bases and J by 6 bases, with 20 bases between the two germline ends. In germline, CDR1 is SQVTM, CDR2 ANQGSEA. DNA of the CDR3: TGCAGCGTTGGGGTCGCAGGCATTCCCTGGGATACGCAGTATTTT. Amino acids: CSVGVAGIPWDTQYF.

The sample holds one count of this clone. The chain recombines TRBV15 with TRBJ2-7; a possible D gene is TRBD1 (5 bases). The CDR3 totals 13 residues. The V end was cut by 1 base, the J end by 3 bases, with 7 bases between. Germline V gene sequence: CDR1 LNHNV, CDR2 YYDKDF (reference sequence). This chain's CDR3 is CATSRVQGYEQYF. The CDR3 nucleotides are TGTGCCACCAGCAGAGTTCAGGGCTACGAGCAGTACTTC.

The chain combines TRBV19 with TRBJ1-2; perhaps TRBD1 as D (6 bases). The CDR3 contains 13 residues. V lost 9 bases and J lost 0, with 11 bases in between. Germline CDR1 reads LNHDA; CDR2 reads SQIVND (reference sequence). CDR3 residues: CASSQGTNYGYTF. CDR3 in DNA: TGTGCCAGCTCACAGGGAACTAACTATGGCTACACCTTC. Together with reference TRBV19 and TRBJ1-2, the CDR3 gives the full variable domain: DGGITQSPKYLFRKEGQNVTLSCEQNLNHDAMYWYRQDPGQGLRLIYYSQIVNDFQKGDIAEGYSVSREKKESFPLTVTSAQKNPTAFYLCASSQGTNYGYTFGSGTRLTVV.

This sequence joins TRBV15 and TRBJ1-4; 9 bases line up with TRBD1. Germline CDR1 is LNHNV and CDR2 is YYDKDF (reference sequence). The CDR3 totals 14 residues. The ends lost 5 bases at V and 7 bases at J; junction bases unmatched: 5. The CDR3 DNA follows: TGTGCCACCAGCGACCGGGACAGGGCTGAAAAACTGTTTTTT. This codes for CATSDRDRAEKLFF.

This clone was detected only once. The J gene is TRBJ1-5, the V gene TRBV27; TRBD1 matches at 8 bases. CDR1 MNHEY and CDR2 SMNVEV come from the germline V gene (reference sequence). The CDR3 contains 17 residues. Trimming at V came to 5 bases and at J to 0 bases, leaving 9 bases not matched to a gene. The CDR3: CASSPSTGEDSNQPQHF. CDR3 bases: TGTGCCAGCAGTCCATCGACAGGGGAGGATAGCAATCAGCCCCAGCATTTT.

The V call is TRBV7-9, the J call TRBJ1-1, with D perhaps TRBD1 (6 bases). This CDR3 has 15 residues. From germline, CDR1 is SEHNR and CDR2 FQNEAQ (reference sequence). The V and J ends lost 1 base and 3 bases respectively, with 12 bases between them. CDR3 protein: CASSLGAGVDTEAFF. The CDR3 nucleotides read TGTGCCAGCAGCTTAGGAGCAGGGGTGGACACTGAAGCTTTCTTT.

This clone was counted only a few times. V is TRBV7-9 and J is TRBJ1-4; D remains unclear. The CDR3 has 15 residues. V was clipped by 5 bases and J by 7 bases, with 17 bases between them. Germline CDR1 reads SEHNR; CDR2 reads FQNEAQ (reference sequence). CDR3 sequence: CASSGSGRRSEKLFF. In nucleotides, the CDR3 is TGTGCCAGCAGCGGATCTGGCAGGAGGTCTGAAAAACTGTTTTTT.

CDR3 sequence (DNA): TGCGCCAGCAGCCAAGGGAATCTACAGGGGGCCGACGAGCAGTACTTC. It specifies CASSQGNLQGADEQYF. The rearrangement joins TRBV4-1 to TRBJ2-7, with 9 bases fitting TRBD1. Per the germline V gene, CDR1 is MGHRA and CDR2 is YSYEKL. CDR3 length equals 16 residues. Trimming took 1 base from V and 5 from J; bases not matched to a gene: 9.

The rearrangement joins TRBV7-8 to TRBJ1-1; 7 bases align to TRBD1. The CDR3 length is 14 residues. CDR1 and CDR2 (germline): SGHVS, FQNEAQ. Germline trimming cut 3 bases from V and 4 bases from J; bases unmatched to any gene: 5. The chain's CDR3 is CASSLGQLTTEAFF. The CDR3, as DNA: TGTGCCAGCAGCTTGGGACAGCTTACCACTGAAGCTTTCTTT.